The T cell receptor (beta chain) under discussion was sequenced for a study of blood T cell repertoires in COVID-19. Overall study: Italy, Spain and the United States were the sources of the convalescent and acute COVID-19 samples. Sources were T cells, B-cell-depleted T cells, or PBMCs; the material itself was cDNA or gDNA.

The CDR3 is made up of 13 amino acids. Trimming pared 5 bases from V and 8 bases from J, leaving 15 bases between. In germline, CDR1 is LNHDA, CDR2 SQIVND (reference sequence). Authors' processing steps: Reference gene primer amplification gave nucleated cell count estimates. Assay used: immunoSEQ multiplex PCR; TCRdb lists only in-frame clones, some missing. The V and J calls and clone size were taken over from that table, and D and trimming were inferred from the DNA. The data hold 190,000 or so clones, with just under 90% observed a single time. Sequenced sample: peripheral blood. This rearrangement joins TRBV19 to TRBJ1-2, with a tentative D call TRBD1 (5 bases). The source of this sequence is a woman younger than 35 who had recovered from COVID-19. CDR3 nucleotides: TGTGCCAGTAGTCCCCAGCAGAAGGGGGGCTACACCTTC. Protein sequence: CASSPQQKGGYTF.